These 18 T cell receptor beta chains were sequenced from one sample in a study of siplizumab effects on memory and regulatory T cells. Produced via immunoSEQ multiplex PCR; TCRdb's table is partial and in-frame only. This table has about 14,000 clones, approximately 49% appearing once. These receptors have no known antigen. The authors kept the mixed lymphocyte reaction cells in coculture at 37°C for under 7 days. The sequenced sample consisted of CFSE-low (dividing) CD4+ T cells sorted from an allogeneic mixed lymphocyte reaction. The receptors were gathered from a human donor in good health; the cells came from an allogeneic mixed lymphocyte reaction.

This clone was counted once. This CDR3 is CASSQAPTVVMNTEAFF. In nucleotides, the CDR3 is TGCGCCAGCAGCCAAGCCCCGACAGTCGTAATGAACACTGAAGCTTTCTTT. This rearrangement joins TRBV4-1 to TRBJ1-1; D possibly corresponds to TRBD1 (5 bases). The CDR3 is 17 residues long. V shed 1 base and J shed 0 bases, with 15 bases lying between them. In germline, CDR1 is MGHRA, CDR2 YSYEKL.

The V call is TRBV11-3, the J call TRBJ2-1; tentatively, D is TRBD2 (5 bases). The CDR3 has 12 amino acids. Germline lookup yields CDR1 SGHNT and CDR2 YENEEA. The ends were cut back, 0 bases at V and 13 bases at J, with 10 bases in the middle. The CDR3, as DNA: TGTGCCAGCAGCTTAGATGGGGAGACCCAGTTCTTC. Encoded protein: CASSLDGETQFF.

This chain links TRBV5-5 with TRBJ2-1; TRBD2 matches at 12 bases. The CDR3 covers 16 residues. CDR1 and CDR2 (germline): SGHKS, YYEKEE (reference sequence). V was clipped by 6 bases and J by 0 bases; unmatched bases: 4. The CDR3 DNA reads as TGTGCCAGCACCCTGACTAGCGGGAGCTCCTACAATGAGCAGTTCTTC. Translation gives CASTLTSGSSYNEQFF.

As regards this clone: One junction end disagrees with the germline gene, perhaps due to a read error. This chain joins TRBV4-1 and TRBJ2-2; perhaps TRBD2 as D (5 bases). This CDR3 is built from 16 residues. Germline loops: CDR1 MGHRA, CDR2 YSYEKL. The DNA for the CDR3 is TGTGCCAGCAGCCAAGTCACCGGGACGAACACCGGGGAGCTGTTTTTT. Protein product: CASSQVTGTNTGELFF.

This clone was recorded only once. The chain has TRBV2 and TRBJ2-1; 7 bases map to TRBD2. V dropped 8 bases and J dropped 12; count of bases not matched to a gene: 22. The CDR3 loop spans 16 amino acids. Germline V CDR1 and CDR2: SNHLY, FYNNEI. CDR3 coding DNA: TGTGCCAGCCGTTACGGCGGGAGTGGAGAGACGGTCGGGCAGTTCTTC. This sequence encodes CASRYGGSGETVGQFF.

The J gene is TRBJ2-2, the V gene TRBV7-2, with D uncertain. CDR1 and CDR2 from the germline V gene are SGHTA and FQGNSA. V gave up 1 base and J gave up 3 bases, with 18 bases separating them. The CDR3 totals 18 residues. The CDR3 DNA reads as TGTGCCAGCAGCTTAGGAGCTCGGCCTACCCTAGACACCGGGGAGCTGTTTTTT. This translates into CASSLGARPTLDTGELFF.

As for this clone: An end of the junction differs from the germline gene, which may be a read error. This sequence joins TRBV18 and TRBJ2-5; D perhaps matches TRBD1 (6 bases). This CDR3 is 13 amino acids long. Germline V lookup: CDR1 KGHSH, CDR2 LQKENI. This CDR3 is CASSPGGQKTQYF. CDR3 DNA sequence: TGTGCCAGCTCACCAGGGGGCCAAAAGACCCAGTACTTC.

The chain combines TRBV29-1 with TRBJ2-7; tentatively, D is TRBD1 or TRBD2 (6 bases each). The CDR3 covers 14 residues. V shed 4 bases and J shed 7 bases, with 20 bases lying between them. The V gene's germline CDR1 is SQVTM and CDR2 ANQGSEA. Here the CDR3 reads CSVVDGGARREQYF. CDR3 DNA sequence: TGCAGCGTTGTCGACGGGGGCGCGCGGAGGGAGCAGTACTTC.

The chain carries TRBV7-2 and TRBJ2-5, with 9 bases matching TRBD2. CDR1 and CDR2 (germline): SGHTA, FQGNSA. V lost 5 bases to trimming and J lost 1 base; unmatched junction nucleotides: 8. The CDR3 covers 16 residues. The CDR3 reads CASSHKLSGGQETQYF. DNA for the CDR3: TGTGCCAGCAGCCACAAACTTAGCGGGGGCCAAGAGACCCAGTACTTC.

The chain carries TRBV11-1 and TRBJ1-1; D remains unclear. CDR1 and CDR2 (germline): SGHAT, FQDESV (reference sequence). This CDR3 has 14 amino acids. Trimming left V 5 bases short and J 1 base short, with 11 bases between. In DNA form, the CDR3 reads TGTGCCAGCAGCGTCGGACTGAGGAACACTGAAGCTTTCTTT. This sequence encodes CASSVGLRNTEAFF.

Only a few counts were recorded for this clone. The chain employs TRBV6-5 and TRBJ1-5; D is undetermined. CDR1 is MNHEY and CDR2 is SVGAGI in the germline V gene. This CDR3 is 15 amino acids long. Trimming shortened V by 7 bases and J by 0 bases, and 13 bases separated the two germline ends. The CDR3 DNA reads TGTGCCAGCACCCTTACGGCAAATAGCAATCAGCCCCAGCATTTT. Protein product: CASTLTANSNQPQHF.

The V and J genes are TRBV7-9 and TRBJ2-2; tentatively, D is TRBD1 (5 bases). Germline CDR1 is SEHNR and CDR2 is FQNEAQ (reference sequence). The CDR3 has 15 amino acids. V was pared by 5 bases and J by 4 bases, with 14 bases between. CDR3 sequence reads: CASSDPQGVTGELFF. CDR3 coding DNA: TGTGCCAGCAGCGATCCCCAAGGGGTCACCGGGGAGCTGTTTTTT.

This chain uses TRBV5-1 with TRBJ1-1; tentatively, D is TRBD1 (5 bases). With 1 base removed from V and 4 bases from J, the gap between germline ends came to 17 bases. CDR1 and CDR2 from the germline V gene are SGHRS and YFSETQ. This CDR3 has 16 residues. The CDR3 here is CASSLQGAGSGTEAFF. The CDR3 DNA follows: TGCGCCAGCAGCTTGCAAGGGGCGGGTAGTGGCACTGAAGCTTTCTTT.

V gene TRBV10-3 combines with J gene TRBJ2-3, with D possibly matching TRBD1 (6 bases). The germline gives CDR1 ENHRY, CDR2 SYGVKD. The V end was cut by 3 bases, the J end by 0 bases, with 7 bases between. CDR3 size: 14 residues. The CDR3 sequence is CAISDRGSTDTQYF. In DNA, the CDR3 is TGTGCCATCAGTGACAGGGGAAGCACAGATACGCAGTATTTT.

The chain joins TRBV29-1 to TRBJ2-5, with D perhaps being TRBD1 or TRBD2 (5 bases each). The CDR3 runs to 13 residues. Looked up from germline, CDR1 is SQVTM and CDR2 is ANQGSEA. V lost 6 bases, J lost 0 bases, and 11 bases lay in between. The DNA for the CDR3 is TGCAGCGTGGCCCGAGGGGACCAAGAGACCCAGTACTTC. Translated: CSVARGDQETQYF.

CDR3 nucleotide sequence: TGCGCCAGCAGATATCCAACAGGGACCTCTTGGGATACGCAGTATTTT. It is translated as CASRYPTGTSWDTQYF. The chain has TRBV5-1 and TRBJ2-3, with a weak D call TRBD1 (6 bases). Trimming took off 5 bases at V and 6 bases at J, with 22 bases between the two ends. CDR1 SGHRS and CDR2 YFSETQ come from the germline V gene. The CDR3 is 16 amino acids.

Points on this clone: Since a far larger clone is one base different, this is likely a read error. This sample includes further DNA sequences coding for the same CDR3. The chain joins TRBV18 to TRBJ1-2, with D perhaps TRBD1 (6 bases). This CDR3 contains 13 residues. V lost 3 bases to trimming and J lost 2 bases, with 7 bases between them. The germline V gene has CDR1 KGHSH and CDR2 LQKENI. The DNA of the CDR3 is TGTGCCAGCTCACCCGACAGGAACTATGGCTACACCTTC. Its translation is CASSPDRNYGYTF. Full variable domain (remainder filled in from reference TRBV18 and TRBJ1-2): NAGVMQNPRHLVRRRGQEARLRCSPMKGHSHVYWYRQLPEEGLKFMVYLQKENIIDESGMPKERFSAEFPKEGPSILRIQQVVRGDSAAYFCASSPDRNYGYTFGSGTRLTVV.

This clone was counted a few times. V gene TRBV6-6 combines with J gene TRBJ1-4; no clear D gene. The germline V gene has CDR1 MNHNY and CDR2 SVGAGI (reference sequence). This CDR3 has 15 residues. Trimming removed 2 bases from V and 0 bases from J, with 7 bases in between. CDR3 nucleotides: TGTGCCAGCAGTTACAACAGAGCAACTAATGAAAAACTGTTTTTT. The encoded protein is CASSYNRATNEKLFF.